The 31 T cell receptor beta chains below were found in one sample sequenced in a study of T cell clusters in autoimmune cytopenias (dated by TCRdb to the late 2010s). Each sample's TRB amplification started from around 260 ng of peripheral blood genomic DNA, which corresponds to roughly 38,000 genome equivalents. The sample was run on an Illumina MiSeq. TRB rearrangements were amplified by multiplex PCR following a touch-down protocol, with the TRB-A and TRB-B primer pools mixed in one tube. Each CDR3 protein sequence appears as one entry after TCRdb reprocessed the reads, and no DNA is included. This sample's table contains about 2,100 distinct CDR3 sequences. The biggest ten clones account for approximately 48% of the sample. The sample was peripheral blood. These receptors were obtained from a human donor with an autoimmune cytopenia or autoimmune hepatitis (not recorded which).

This clonotype shows up as medium-sized (0.01 to 0.1%) by frequency. The chain combines TRBV13 with TRBJ2-7. CDR1 PRHDT and CDR2 FYEKMQ come from the germline V gene (reference sequence). This CDR3 has 12 amino acids. CDR3 amino acids: CASSLLRYEQYF.

Its frequency marks this clonotype as medium-sized (0.01 to 0.1%). This chain uses TRBV6-2 or TRBV6-3 with TRBJ2-3; TCRdb returns TRBD2, unconfirmable since there is no DNA. The CDR3 is 16 residues long. Looked up from germline, CDR1 is MNHEY and CDR2 is SVGEGT. The CDR3 loop reads CASNPFSRGGVDTQYF.

Judged by frequency, this clonotype is large. The chain employs TRBV7-9 and TRBJ2-6. Per the germline V gene, CDR1 is SEHNR and CDR2 is FQNEAQ (reference sequence). The CDR3 is 14 residues long. The CDR3 loop is CASSLEAGANVLTF.

This clonotype is identified as medium-sized from frequency. The rearrangement joins TRBV27 to TRBJ1-5. The CDR3 totals 13 residues. The V gene's germline CDR1 is MNHEY and CDR2 SMNVEV (reference sequence). The CDR3 loop is CASSLARGQPQHF.

By frequency, this clonotype is medium-sized. The chain links TRBV5-6 to TRBJ1-6; TCRdb's D gene call, TRBD1, goes unchecked for lack of DNA. Germline-derived CDR1 and CDR2 are SGHDT and YYEEEE. The CDR3 runs 16 residues. This chain's CDR3 is CASSLEAQARGAPLHF.

This chain uses TRBV12-3 or TRBV12-4 with TRBJ2-7; TCRdb's assignment of TRBD1 cannot be checked, as there is no DNA. The CDR3 consists of 15 residues. The CDR3 is CASSPTGDSSYEQYF.

The chain has TRBV20-1 and TRBJ2-3. The CDR3 is 13 residues long. Per the germline V gene, CDR1 is DFQATT and CDR2 is SNEGSKA (reference sequence). CDR3 in amino acids: CSARTGFTDTQYF.

Its frequency marks this clonotype as medium-sized. The chain joins TRBV6-5 to TRBJ2-2; TCRdb's assignment of TRBD1 cannot be checked, as there is no DNA. CDR3 length equals 15 residues. CDR1 and CDR2 (germline): MNHEY, SVGAGI. This chain's CDR3 is CASSPGQLNTGELFF.

By frequency, this clonotype registers medium-sized. V is TRBV5-6 and J is TRBJ2-3; the D gene TCRdb calls, TRBD1, cannot be checked with no DNA. The CDR3 has 16 amino acids. The germline V gene has CDR1 SGHDT and CDR2 YYEEEE. CDR3 region: CASNPPGQGLTDTQYF.

The chain is built from TRBV19 and TRBJ1-6. CDR3 length: 15 residues. The germline CDR1 and CDR2 sequences are LNHDA and SQIVND (reference sequence). The CDR3 loop reads CASSKTGQKGSPLHF.

The chain joins TRBV5-1 to TRBJ1-6; TCRdb lists TRBD1, though no DNA is available to test this call. Germline V gene data show CDR1 as SGHRS and CDR2 as YFSETQ. The CDR3 extends over 16 amino acids. The chain's CDR3 is CASSFGGNLEGSPLHF.

The J gene is TRBJ1-1, the V gene TRBV5-8. Germline-derived CDR1 and CDR2 are SGHTS and YDEGEE. The CDR3 contains 14 residues. The CDR3 loop is CASSWGGLRLEAFF.

The chain employs TRBV12-3 or TRBV12-4 and TRBJ2-1; the TRBD2 assignment by TCRdb is unverifiable without DNA. This CDR3 has 20 residues. CDR3 sequence: CASSRRSGVGRDSSYNEQFF.

J is TRBJ2-7 and V is TRBV11-1; the TCRdb call, TRBD2, lacks DNA for checking. The CDR3 length is 19 residues. CDR1 SGHAT and CDR2 FQDESV come from the germline V gene (reference sequence). This CDR3 reads CASSFGPISLAGSSYEQYF.

Considering frequency, this clonotype is medium-sized. The chain combines TRBV29-1 with TRBJ1-3. Germline V gives CDR1 SQVTM, CDR2 ANQGSEA. The CDR3 runs 11 residues. This CDR3 is CSVMVGNTIYF.

The chain joins TRBV18 to TRBJ2-7; the TCRdb call, TRBD1, lacks DNA for checking. The CDR3 length is 16 residues. Germline V lookup: CDR1 KGHSH, CDR2 LQKENI. The CDR3 reads CASSPPGQGTTYEQYF. The full variable domain, in which reference TRBV18 and TRBJ2-7 provide the parts outside the CDR3, is NAGVMQNPRHLVRRRGQEARLRCSPMKGHSHVYWYRQLPEEGLKFMVYLQKENIIDESGMPKERFSAEFPKEGPSILRIQQVVRGDSAAYFCASSPPGQGTTYEQYFGPGTRLTVT.

In terms of frequency, this clonotype is medium-sized (0.01 to 0.1%). V usage is TRBV18 and J usage is TRBJ2-1. Germline V lookup: CDR1 KGHSH, CDR2 LQKENI. The CDR3 has 14 amino acids. CDR3 sequence reads: CASSPFKTFNEQFF.

The chain's CDR3 is CASSLEGGKGEAFF. The chain couples TRBV12-3 or TRBV12-4 to TRBJ1-1; with no DNA, the TCRdb D assignment of TRBD1 cannot be verified. The CDR3 consists of 14 residues.

Judged by frequency, this clonotype is large. The chain carries TRBV6-2 or TRBV6-3 and TRBJ2-2; TCRdb indicates TRBD2, and absent DNA this call remains unverified. CDR1 MNHEY and CDR2 SVGEGT come from the germline V gene. The CDR3 length is 15 residues. This CDR3 reads CATGTSGFLVGELFF.

Its frequency marks this clonotype as medium-sized. This chain joins TRBV29-1 and TRBJ2-7. The CDR3 runs 14 residues. Per germline, CDR1 SQVTM and CDR2 ANQGSEA. The CDR3 loop reads CSVEDESLSYEQYF.

The chain recombines TRBV18 with TRBJ2-2; TCRdb picks TRBD2, but there is no DNA to check that call. Germline V CDR1 and CDR2: KGHSH, LQKENI. This CDR3 is 15 amino acids long. The chain's CDR3 is CASSPSSGGARELFF.

This clonotype is identified as medium-sized from frequency. CDR3 protein: CASSEYSGTQETQYF. V and J are TRBV6-1 and TRBJ2-5; TCRdb selects TRBD1, and the lack of DNA leaves this call unchecked. Germline CDR1 is MNHNS and CDR2 is SASEGT. This CDR3 spans 15 amino acids.

This chain uses TRBV5-4 with TRBJ2-1; checking the TCRdb D call of TRBD2 is not possible without DNA. This CDR3 has 18 residues. The V gene's germline CDR1 is SGHNT and CDR2 YYREEE (reference sequence). CDR3 in amino acids: CASSFKREARSWYNEQFF.

This clonotype is called medium-sized (0.01 to 0.1%) based on its frequency. J is TRBJ1-2 and V is TRBV6-1; TCRdb reports TRBD1, a call that lacks DNA to check it against. CDR1 is MNHNS and CDR2 is SASEGT in the germline V gene. CDR3 size: 15 residues. CDR3: CASSLGGNVDYGYTF.

The genes are TRBV6-5 and TRBJ1-3. Germline CDR1 MNHEY, CDR2 SVGAGI. CDR3 length: 15 residues. The CDR3 protein is CASSYSRGGGNTIYF.

Its frequency marks this clonotype as medium-sized. The rearrangement links TRBV19 to TRBJ2-2; TCRdb's D call of TRBD1 is untestable without DNA. This CDR3 has 15 residues. The V gene's germline CDR1 is LNHDA and CDR2 SQIVND (reference sequence). Here the CDR3 reads CASSIDRGRNGELFF.

This clonotype ranks as medium-sized in terms of frequency. The CDR3 spells CASSLGGRIDTDTQYF. This rearrangement joins TRBV5-6 to TRBJ2-3; TCRdb outputs TRBD2, but without DNA this stays unchecked. The CDR3 is made up of 16 amino acids. Germline CDR1 SGHDT, CDR2 YYEEEE.

Its frequency marks this clonotype as medium-sized (0.01 to 0.1%). The rearrangement joins TRBV19 to TRBJ1-2; without DNA, the TCRdb call of TRBD1 cannot be checked. CDR1 and CDR2 from the germline V gene are LNHDA and SQIVND (reference sequence). CDR3 length: 13 amino acids. CDR3 sequence: CASVRRQGTGYTF.

This sequence joins TRBV19 and TRBJ2-3; TCRdb outputs TRBD1, but without DNA this stays unchecked. The CDR3 length is 18 residues. Germline-derived CDR1 and CDR2 are LNHDA and SQIVND (reference sequence). CDR3 sequence reads: CASSTNLRDGSSTDTQYF.

By frequency, this clonotype is medium-sized. The chain combines TRBV6-5 with TRBJ2-1; TCRdb calls TRBD1, which cannot be checked without DNA. The germline V gene has CDR1 MNHEY and CDR2 SVGAGI. This CDR3 region has 15 residues. The CDR3 loop reads CASSYTQGARNEQFF.

The CDR3 loop reads CAWRDRQETEAFF. This chain connects TRBV30 to TRBJ1-1. This CDR3 has 13 amino acids. Germline CDR1 reads GTSNPN; CDR2 reads SVGIG (reference sequence).